This T cell receptor beta chain stems from a study of shared clonotypes between healthy human individuals. Study outcomes and limitations: Measured sharing among donors was expected to vary with sequencing depth. Relative to memory subsets, naive subsets generally showed larger estimated richness.

Method: immunoSEQ multiplex PCR; TCRdb's copy keeps in-frame clones and lacks some. This table has roughly 2.5 million clones, around nine tenths appearing once. Comments on this clone: Its specificity is unknown. The sample holds other DNA sequences that translate to the same CDR3.

This CDR3 has 11 amino acids. Per the germline V gene, CDR1 is KGHSH and CDR2 is LQKENI. V lost 3 bases, J lost 4 bases, and 1 base lay in between. Sequences were obtained from naive CD4+ T cells sorted from blood. Subset in this sample: CD45RA+ positively selected. This TCR was recovered from a young man in good health. This chain joins TRBV18 and TRBJ1-3; no clear D. CDR3 DNA: TGTGCCAGCTCACCCGGAAACACCATATATTTT. This encodes CASSPGNTIYF.